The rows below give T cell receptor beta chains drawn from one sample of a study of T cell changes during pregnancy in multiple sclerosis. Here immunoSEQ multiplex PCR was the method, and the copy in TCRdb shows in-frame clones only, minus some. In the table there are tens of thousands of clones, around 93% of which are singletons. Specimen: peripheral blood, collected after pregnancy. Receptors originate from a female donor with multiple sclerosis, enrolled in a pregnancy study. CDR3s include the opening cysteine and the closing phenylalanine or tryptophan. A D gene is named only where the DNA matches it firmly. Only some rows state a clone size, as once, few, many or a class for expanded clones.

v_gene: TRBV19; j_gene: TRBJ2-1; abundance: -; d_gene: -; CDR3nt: TGTGCCAGTAGTCCCCCCGGGGATGAGCAGTTCTTC; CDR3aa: CASSPPGDEQFF
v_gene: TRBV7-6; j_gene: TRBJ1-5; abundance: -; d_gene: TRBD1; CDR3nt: TGTGCCAGCAGCCCCGGGACAGCTGATCAGCCCCAGCATTTT; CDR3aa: CASSPGTADQPQHF
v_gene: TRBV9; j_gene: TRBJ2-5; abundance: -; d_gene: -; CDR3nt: TGTGCCAGCAGCGTAGACTGGGGCTCCTTTGAGACCCAGTACTTC; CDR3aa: CASSVDWGSFETQYF
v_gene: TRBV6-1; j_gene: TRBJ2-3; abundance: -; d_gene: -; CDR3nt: TGTGCCAGCAGTGAAGTTGGGGGGACGCAGTATTTT; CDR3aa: CASSEVGGTQYF
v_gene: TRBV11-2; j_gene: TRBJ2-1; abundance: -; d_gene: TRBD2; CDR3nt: TGTGCCAGCAGCTCGGGACTAGCGGGAGGTAGGGGAAGTGAGCAGTTCTTC; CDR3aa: CASSSGLAGGRGSEQFF
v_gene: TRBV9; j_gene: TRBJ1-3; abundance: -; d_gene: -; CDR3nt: TGTGCCAGCAGTAACGGGGTTACTGGAAACACCATATATTTT; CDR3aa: CASSNGVTGNTIYF
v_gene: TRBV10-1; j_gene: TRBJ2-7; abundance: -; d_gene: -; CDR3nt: TGCGCCACCCCGCCCGGGTGGCCCTACGAGCAGTACTTC; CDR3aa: CATPPGWPYEQYF
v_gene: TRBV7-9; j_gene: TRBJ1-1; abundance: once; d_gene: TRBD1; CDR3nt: TGTGCCAGCAGCGGACAGGGGGCCTCGAACACTGAAGCTTTCTTT; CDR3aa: CASSGQGASNTEAFF
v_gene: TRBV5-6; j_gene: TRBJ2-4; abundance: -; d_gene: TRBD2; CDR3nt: TGTGCCAGCAGCTTGGAAAGGAACCGCGGGAGGGCCAAAAACATTCAGTACTTC; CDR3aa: CASSLERNRGRAKNIQYF
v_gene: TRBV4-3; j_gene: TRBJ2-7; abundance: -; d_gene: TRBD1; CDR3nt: TGCGCCAGCAGCCAAGGGACAGGGCCCTACGAGCAGTACTTC; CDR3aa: CASSQGTGPYEQYF
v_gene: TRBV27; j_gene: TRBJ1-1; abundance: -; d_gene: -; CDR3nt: TGTGCCAGCAGTTTCGGCGGGGGCGGGTTAGCTTTCTTT; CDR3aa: CASSFGGGGLAFF
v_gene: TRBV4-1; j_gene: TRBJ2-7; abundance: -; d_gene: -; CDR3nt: TGCGCCAGCAGCCAAGTTCATCAGCGGGAGCAGTACTTC; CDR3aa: CASSQVHQREQYF
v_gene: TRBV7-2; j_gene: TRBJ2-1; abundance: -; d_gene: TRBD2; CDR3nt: TGTGCCAGCAGCCCACTAGCGGCATCCTACAATGAGCAGTTCTTC; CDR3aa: CASSPLAASYNEQFF
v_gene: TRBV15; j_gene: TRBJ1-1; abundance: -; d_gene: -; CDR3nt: TGTGCCACCAGTCGAGAGGTGGTTTTGAACACTGAAGCTTTCTTT; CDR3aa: CATSREVVLNTEAFF
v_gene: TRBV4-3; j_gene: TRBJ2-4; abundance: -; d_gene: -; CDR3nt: TGCGCCAGCAGCCAAAGGCTCGACGCACTACTAGCCAAAAACATTCAGTACTTC; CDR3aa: CASSQRLDALLAKNIQYF
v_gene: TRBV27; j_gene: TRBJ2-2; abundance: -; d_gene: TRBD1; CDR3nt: TGTGCCAGCAGTTTCGGGACAGGGTGGACCGGGGAGCTGTTTTTT; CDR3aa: CASSFGTGWTGELFF
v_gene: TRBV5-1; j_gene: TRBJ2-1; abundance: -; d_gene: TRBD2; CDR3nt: TGCGCCAGCAGCTCCGGGGGTTGGGGCGGGGGATACAATGAGCAGTTCTTC; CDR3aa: CASSSGGWGGGYNEQFF
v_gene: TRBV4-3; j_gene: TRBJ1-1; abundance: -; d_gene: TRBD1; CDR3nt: TGCGCCAGCAGCCAAGATCAGGGGGAGAACACTGAAGCTTTCTTT; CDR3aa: CASSQDQGENTEAFF
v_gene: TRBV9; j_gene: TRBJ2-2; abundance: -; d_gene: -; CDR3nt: TGTGCCAGCAGCACGCGACGGGGAGGGGGCACCGGGGAGCTGTTTTTT; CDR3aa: CASSTRRGGGTGELFF
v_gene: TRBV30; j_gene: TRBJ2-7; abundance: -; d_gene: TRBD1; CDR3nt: TGTGCCTGGAGTGTCGAAGGACAGGGGTTATTCCGGCAGTACTTC; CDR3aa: CAWSVEGQGLFRQYF
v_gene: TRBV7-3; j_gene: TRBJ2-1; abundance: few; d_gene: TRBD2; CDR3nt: TGTGCCAGCAGCTTAATGGGACTAGCAGACGAGCAGTTCTTC; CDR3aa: CASSLMGLADEQFF
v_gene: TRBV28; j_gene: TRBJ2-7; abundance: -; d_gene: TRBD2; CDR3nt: TGTGCCAGCAGTTTTAGTCTAGCGGGAGCCTACGAGCAGTACTTC; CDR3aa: CASSFSLAGAYEQYF
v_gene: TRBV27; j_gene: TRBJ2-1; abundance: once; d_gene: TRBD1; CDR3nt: TGTGCCAGCAGTGACCAGGGGGCGCGAAATGAGCAGTTCTTC; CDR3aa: CASSDQGARNEQFF
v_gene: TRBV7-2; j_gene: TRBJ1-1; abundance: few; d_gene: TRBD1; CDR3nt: TGTGCCAGCAGCTCGGACAGGGACCGCTACACTGAAGCTTTCTTT; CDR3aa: CASSSDRDRYTEAFF
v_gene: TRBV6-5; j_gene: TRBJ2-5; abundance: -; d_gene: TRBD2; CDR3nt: TGTGCCAGCAGTTACATGCTAGCGGGAATCCAAGAGACCCAGTACTTC; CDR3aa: CASSYMLAGIQETQYF
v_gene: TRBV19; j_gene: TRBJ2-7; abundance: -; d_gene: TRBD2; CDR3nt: TGTGCCAGTAGTATACACGGGAGGGGAGCCAAGGCCTACGAGCAGTACTTC; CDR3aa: CASSIHGRGAKAYEQYF
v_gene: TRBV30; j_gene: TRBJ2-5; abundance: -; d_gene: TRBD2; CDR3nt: TGTGCCTGGACTTTGGGCGGGAGGGAAGAGACCCAGTACTTC; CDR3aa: CAWTLGGREETQYF
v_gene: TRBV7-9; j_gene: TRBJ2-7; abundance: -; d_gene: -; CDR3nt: TGTGCCAGCAGCTTGGGGGGTCTTCCCTACGAGCAGTACTTC; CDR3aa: CASSLGGLPYEQYF
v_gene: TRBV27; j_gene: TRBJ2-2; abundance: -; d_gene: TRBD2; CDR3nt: TGTGCCAGCACGGGGGGGCACACCGGGGAGCTGTTTTTT; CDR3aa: CASTGGHTGELFF
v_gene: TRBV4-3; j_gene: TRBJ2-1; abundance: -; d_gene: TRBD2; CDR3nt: TGCGCCAGCAGCCAAGCGGGGGGATACAATGAGCAGTTCTTC; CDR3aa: CASSQAGGYNEQFF
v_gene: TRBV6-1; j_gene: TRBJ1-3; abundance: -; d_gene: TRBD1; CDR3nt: TGTGCCAGCACGAACAGGGGGCGAGTAGACACCATATATTTT; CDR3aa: CASTNRGRVDTIYF
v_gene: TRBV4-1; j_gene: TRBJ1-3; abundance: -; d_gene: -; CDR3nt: TGCGCCAGCAGCCAGGACGACATCCCAGGGACATCTGGAAACACCATATATTTT; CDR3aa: CASSQDDIPGTSGNTIYF
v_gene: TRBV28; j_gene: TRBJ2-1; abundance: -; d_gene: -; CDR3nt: TGTGCCAGCAGTTTAGGTAGCGGAGATTACAATGAGCAGTTCTTC; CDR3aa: CASSLGSGDYNEQFF
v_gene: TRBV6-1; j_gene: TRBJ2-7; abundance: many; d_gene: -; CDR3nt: TGTGCCAGCACCTCAGGGATCTACGAGCAGTACTTC; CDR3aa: CASTSGIYEQYF
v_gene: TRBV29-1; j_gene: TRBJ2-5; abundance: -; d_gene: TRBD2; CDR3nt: TGCAGCGTTACCCTAGCGGGACCCCAAGAGACCCAGTACTTC; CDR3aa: CSVTLAGPQETQYF
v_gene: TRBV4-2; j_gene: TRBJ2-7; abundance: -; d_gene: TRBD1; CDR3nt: TGTGCCAGCAGCCAAGTAGGGGGCGTCGACGAGCAGTACTTC; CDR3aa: CASSQVGGVDEQYF
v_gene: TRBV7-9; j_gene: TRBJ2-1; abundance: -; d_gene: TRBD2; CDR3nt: TGTGCCAGCAGCTTAGGTGGGACTATGAGTGAGCAGTTCTTC; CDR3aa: CASSLGGTMSEQFF
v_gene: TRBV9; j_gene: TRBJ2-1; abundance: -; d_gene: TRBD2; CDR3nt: TGTGCCAGCAGCGTAGGGGGGCGGGGGGACCCAAATGAGCAGTTCTTC; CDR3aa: CASSVGGRGDPNEQFF
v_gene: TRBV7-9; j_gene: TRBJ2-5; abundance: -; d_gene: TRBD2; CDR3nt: TGTGCCAGCACCTTAGCGGGAGGGCCGTGGGGAACCCAGTACTTC; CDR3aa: CASTLAGGPWGTQYF
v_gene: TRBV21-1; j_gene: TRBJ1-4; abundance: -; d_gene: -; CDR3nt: TGTGCCAGCAGCACAGGAGAAAAACTGTTTTTT; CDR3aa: CASSTGEKLFF
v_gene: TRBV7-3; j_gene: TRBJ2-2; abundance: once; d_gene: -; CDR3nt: TGTGCCAGCAGCTTACAGGGTTCCGGGGAGCTGTTTTTT; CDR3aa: CASSLQGSGELFF
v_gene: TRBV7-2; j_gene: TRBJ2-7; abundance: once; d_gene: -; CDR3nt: TGTGCCAGCAGCTTTTTTCTTGGGGCCTCCTACGAGCAGTACTTC; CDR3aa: CASSFFLGASYEQYF
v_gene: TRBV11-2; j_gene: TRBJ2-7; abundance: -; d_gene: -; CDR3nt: TGTGCCAGCAGCTTAAGCAGGGACTCCTACGAGCAGTACTTC; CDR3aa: CASSLSRDSYEQYF
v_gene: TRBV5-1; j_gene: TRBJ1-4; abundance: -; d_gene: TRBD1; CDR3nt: TGCGCCAGCAGCCCTGGGACAGGGAGTGAAAAACTGTTTTTT; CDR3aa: CASSPGTGSEKLFF
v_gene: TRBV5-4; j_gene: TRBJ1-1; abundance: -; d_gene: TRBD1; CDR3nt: TGTGCCAGCAGCTTACAGGGGACGAACACTGAAGCTTTCTTT; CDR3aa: CASSLQGTNTEAFF
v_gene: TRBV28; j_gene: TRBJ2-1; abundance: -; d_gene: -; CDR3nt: TGTGCCAGCAGTCAGGGGAGCTCCTACAATGAGCAGTTCTTC; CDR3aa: CASSQGSSYNEQFF
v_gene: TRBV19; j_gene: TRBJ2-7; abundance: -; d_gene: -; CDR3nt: TGTGCCAGTAGCCGAACAGGAGATCCCTCCTACGAGCAGTACTTC; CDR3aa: CASSRTGDPSYEQYF
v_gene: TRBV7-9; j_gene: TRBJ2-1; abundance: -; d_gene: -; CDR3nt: TGTGCCAGCAGTCTTGGGACTTCGAACGATGAGCAGTTCTTC; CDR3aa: CASSLGTSNDEQFF
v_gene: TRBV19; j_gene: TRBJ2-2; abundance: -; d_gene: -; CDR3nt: TGTGCCAGTAGTATCCCACTTGCTATCGCCGGGGAGCTGTTTTTT; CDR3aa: CASSIPLAIAGELFF
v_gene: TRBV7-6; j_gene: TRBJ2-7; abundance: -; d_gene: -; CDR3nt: TGTGCCAGCAGCTTAGTCAGCGCAGGGCCAAGCTCCTACGAGCAGTACTTC; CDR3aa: CASSLVSAGPSSYEQYF
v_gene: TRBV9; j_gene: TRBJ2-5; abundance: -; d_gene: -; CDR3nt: TGTGCCAGCAGCCCCCCCCAGGCCCAAGAGACCCAGTACTTC; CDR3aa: CASSPPQAQETQYF
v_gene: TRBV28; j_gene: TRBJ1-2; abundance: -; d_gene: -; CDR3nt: TGTGCCAGCAGCATAGGCGGATACTATGGCTACACCTTC; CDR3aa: CASSIGGYYGYTF
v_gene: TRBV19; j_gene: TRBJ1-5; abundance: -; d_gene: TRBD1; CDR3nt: TGTGCCAGTAGTTTGCGCACAGGGGGTTCGGAGCCCCAGCATTTT; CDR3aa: CASSLRTGGSEPQHF
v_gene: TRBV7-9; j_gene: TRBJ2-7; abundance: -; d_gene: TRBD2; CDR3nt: TGTGCCAGCAGTTCGGTAGCGGGAGCCTACGAGCAGTACTTC; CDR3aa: CASSSVAGAYEQYF
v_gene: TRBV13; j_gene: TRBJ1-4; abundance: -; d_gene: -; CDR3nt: TGTGCCAGCAGCTCCAACAGGGCCACTAATGAAAAACTGTTTTTT; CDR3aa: CASSSNRATNEKLFF
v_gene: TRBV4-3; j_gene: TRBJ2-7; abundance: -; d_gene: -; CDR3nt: TGCGCCAGCAGCCAAGCTCCTTCGACTACCTACGAGCAGTACTTC; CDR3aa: CASSQAPSTTYEQYF
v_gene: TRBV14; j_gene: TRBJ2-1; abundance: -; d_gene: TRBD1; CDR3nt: TGTGCCAGCAGCCAGGGCCGGGACAGGGATTACTACAATGAGCAGTTCTTC; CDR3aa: CASSQGRDRDYYNEQFF